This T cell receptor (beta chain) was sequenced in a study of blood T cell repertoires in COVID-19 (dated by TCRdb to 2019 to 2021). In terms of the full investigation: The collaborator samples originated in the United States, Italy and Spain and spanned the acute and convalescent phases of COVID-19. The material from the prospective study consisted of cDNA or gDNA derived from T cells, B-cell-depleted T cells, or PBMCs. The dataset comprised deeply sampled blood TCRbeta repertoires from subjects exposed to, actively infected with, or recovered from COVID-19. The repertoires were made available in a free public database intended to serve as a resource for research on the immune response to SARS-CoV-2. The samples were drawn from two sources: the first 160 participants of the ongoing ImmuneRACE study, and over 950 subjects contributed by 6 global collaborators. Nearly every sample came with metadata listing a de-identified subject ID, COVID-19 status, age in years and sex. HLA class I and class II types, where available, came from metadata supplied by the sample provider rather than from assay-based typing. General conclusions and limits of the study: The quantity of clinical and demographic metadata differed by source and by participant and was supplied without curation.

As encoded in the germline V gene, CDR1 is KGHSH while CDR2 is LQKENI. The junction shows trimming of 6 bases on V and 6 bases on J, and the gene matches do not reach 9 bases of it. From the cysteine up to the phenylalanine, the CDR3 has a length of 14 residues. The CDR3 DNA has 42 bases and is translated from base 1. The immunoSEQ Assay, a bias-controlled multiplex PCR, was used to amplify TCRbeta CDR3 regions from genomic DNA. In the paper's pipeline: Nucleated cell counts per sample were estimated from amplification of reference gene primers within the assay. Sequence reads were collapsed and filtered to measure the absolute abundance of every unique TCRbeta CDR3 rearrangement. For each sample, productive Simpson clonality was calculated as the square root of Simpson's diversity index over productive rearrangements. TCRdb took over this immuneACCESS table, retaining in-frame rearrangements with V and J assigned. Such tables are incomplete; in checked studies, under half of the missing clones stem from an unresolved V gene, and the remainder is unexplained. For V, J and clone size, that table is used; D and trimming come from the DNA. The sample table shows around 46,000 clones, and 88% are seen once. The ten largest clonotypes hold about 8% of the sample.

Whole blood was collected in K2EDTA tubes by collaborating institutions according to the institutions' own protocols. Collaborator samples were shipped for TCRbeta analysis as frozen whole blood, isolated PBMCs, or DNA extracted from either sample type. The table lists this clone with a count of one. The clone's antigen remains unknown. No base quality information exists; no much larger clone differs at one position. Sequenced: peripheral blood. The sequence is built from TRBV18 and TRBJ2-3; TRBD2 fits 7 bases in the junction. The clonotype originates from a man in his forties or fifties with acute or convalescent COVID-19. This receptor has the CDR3 CASSRLSAGDTQYF. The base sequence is TGTGCCAGCTCTCGGTTATCAGCGGGGGATACGCAGTATTTT. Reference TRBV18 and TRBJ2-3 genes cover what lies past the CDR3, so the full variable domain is NAGVMQNPRHLVRRRGQEARLRCSPMKGHSHVYWYRQLPEEGLKFMVYLQKENIIDESGMPKERFSAEFPKEGPSILRIQQVVRGDSAAYFCASSRLSAGDTQYFGPGTRLTVL.